This TCR beta chain was obtained from a study of T cell clones after liver transplantation. Study overall: As an antigen-independent comparator, third-party-reactive TCRbeta sequences came from pre-transplant mixed lymphocyte reactions. Subjects received no induction therapy and standard immunosuppression until randomization at 12-24 months post-transplant.

Study outcomes and limitations: Low donor cell numbers restricted donor-reactive repertoire measurement in a couple of subjects. Small, mixed patient groups and varying post-transplant times limit these conclusions.

Sample share makes this clone medium-sized (0.01 to 0.1%). Antigen: not known. V was pared by 5 bases and J by 4 bases, with 8 bases of the junction left unmatched. The CDR3 covers 16 residues. Germline V gives CDR1 SEHNR, CDR2 FQNEAQ (reference sequence). Some clones are missing from TCRdb's copy, which holds only in-frame ones; the method was immunoSEQ multiplex PCR. The sample yields around 51,000 clones, about 86% seen once. The V and J genes are TRBV7-9 and TRBJ1-1, with TRBD1 matching over 12 bases. The receptor was derived from a human patient who received a liver transplant. Some T cells could come from the graft donor. The sample in question was CD8+ T cells from blood, obtained 12 months after liver transplant. CDR3 DNA: TGTGCCAGCAGCCCTCCGGGACAGGGGGCATTCACTGAAGCTTTCTTT. Residues: CASSPPGQGAFTEAFF.